This TCR beta chain came from a study of technical replicates of blood from several donors. Trimming left V 1 base short and J 1 base short, with 16 bases between. The CDR3 is 17 amino acids. CDR1 is SGHNT and CDR2 is YENEEA in the germline V gene. The assay was immunoSEQ multiplex PCR, and TCRdb's table has in-frame clones only and misses some. In the table there are some 68,000 clones, over 95% of which are singletons. The chain is built from TRBV11-3 and TRBJ1-1; D is perhaps TRBD1 (5 bases). Specimen: T cells isolated from PBMCs. This TCR derives from a human donor in good health. The CDR3 sequence is CASSLVPAGDRNTEAFF. CDR3 DNA: TGTGCCAGCAGCTTAGTCCCTGCGGGGGATAGGAACACTGAAGCTTTCTTT.